The 21 T cell receptor beta chains presented below share a single source sample, sequenced in a study of shared clonotypes between healthy human individuals. Repertoires were generated with immunoSEQ multiplex PCR, while TCRdb's copy carries only in-frame clones and drops some. The table shows nearly 1 million clones, with over 60% occurring only once. Sequencing was performed on memory CD4+ T cells sorted from blood. Subset meaning: CD45RA-negative fraction. These receptors originate from a man aged 18 to 29 in good health.

V gene TRBV6-5 combines with J gene TRBJ2-6; D might be TRBD1 (5 bases). The germline V gene encodes CDR1 MNHEY and CDR2 SVGAGI. V dropped 6 bases and J dropped 4 bases, with 10 bases sitting between them. The CDR3 is made up of 14 amino acids. CDR3 in DNA: TGTGCCAGCAGCCTAAGGGGAGGGGCCAACGTCCTGACTTTC. It specifies CASSLRGGANVLTF.

The gene calls are TRBV30 and TRBJ1-2; 9 bases map to TRBD1. The junction had 16 bases not matched to a gene; V was cut back by 2 bases and J by 6 bases. This CDR3 spans 17 amino acids. Per the germline V gene, CDR1 is GTSNPN and CDR2 is SVGIG (reference sequence). Here the CDR3 reads CAWSPHLLAGTGNGYTF. The CDR3 DNA reads as TGTGCCTGGAGTCCCCACTTGTTGGCGGGGACAGGGAATGGCTACACCTTC.

This clone was seen once. This chain uses TRBV25-1 with TRBJ1-1; D perhaps matches TRBD1 (5 bases). This CDR3 is built from 13 residues. Germline lookup yields CDR1 MGHDK and CDR2 SYGVNS. The V and J ends lost 6 bases and 1 base respectively, with 9 bases between them. In DNA form, the CDR3 reads TGTGCCAGCAGGGATCAGGGGAACACTGAAGCTTTCTTT. This gives the protein CASRDQGNTEAFF.

This clone has only a few counts. The genes are TRBV5-6 and TRBJ2-6; the D is unclear. The CDR3 covers 16 residues. V lost 3 bases and J lost 2, with 12 bases in between. CDR1 and CDR2 (germline): SGHDT, YYEEEE. The CDR3 DNA is TGTGCCAGCAGCTCACGGTTGGGTACTGGGGCCAACGTCCTGACTTTC. Encoded protein: CASSSRLGTGANVLTF.

This clone occurred a few times. This sequence joins TRBV6-4 and TRBJ2-4; tentative D call: TRBD2 (5 bases). Trimming stripped 3 bases from V and 15 bases from J, with 18 bases between. The germline V gene has CDR1 MRHNA and CDR2 SNTAGT. The CDR3 covers 13 residues. The CDR3 reads CASSETAQSRGYF. Written as DNA, the CDR3 is TGTGCCAGCAGTGAGACCGCCCAAAGCCGGGGGTACTTC.

This clone came up a few times. This rearrangement joins TRBV28 to TRBJ1-6; no clear D gene. The germline gives CDR1 MDHEN, CDR2 SYDVKM. The V end lost 1 base, the J end lost 10 bases, and 11 bases lay between the germline ends. CDR3 size: 14 residues. The CDR3: CASSLLSPYSPLHF. In DNA, the CDR3 is TGTGCCAGCAGTTTATTGAGCCCTTACTCACCCCTCCACTTT.

V is TRBV5-1 and J is TRBJ1-2, with a tentative D call TRBD1 (5 bases). Germline CDR1 SGHRS, CDR2 YFSETQ. The CDR3 contains 14 residues. The V end lost 4 bases, the J end lost 6 bases, and 16 bases lay between the germline ends. CDR3 nucleotide sequence: TGCGCCAGCAGCCCCGGGGGGAAGCCGGATGGCTACACCTTC. This gives the protein CASSPGGKPDGYTF. The full variable domain, with the rest looked up from reference TRBV5-1 and TRBJ1-2, is KAGVTQTPRYLIKTRGQQVTLSCSPISGHRSVSWYQQTPGQGLQFLFEYFSETQRNKGNFPGRFSGRQFSNSRSEMNVSTLELGDSALYLCASSPGGKPDGYTFGSGTRLTVV.

The chain carries TRBV2 and TRBJ1-2, with 8 bases lining up with TRBD1. CDR3 length: 11 amino acids. Germline V gene sequence: CDR1 SNHLY, CDR2 FYNNEI. Trimming at V came to 9 bases and at J to 7 bases, leaving 4 bases not matched to a gene. CDR3 sequence reads: CASRTGPGYTF. DNA for the CDR3: TGTGCCAGTCGGACAGGGCCTGGCTACACCTTC.

This clone has a handful of counts. The chain carries TRBV30 and TRBJ1-6; D might be TRBD1 (5 bases). Germline lookup yields CDR1 GTSNPN and CDR2 SVGIG (reference sequence). The CDR3 is 16 amino acids. V shed 0 bases and J shed 12 bases, with 21 bases lying between them. In DNA, the CDR3 is TGTGCCTGGAGTGTTTCTGGGGCAGGGCTAGTTGGACCCCTCCACTTT. Protein: CAWSVSGAGLVGPLHF.

The V gene is TRBV19, the J gene TRBJ2-1; 12 bases match TRBD2. The length of the CDR3 is 17 residues. Trimming at V came to 3 bases and at J to 7 bases, leaving 10 bases not matched to a gene. Germline CDR1 and CDR2: LNHDA and SQIVND (reference sequence). CDR3 coding DNA: TGTGCCAGTAGTATTAGGGCTAGCGGGGGGGCAGAAAATGAGCAGTTCTTC. It yields the protein CASSIRASGGAENEQFF.

The chain uses TRBV6-5 and TRBJ2-7, with D perhaps matching TRBD1 or TRBD2 (5 bases each). Trimming cost V 5 bases and J 3 bases, with 11 bases left between them. Germline V CDR1 and CDR2: MNHEY, SVGAGI. The CDR3 extends over 13 amino acids. The CDR3 spells CASSAGRIYEQYF. CDR3 coding DNA: TGTGCCAGCAGTGCAGGGAGAATCTACGAGCAGTACTTC.

This chain uses TRBV7-2 with TRBJ1-5, with 8 bases lining up with TRBD1. With 1 base clipped from V and 3 bases from J, the junction kept 2 bases outside the gene matches. The CDR3 consists of 15 residues. From germline, CDR1 is SGHTA and CDR2 FQGNSA. In DNA form, the CDR3 reads TGTGCCAGCAGCTTAGGGGGACAGGTCAATCAGCCCCAGCATTTT. Encoded protein: CASSLGGQVNQPQHF.

The CDR3, as DNA: TGCGCCAGCAGCTTGGCTAGCATCGAGCAGTTCTTC. Translated, it gives CASSLASIEQFF. The rearrangement uses TRBV5-1 and TRBJ2-1; possible D gene TRBD2, 5 bases. The germline V gene has CDR1 SGHRS and CDR2 YFSETQ. The CDR3 length is 12 residues. The V gene lost 0 bases and the J gene lost 10 bases, with 8 bases spanning the gap. The complete variable domain, with remaining parts taken from reference TRBV5-1 and TRBJ2-1, reads KAGVTQTPRYLIKTRGQQVTLSCSPISGHRSVSWYQQTPGQGLQFLFEYFSETQRNKGNFPGRFSGRQFSNSRSEMNVSTLELGDSALYLCASSLASIEQFFGPGTRLTVL.

The rearrangement uses TRBV6-1 and TRBJ1-5; no definite D call. There are 17 residues in the CDR3. V was trimmed by 2 bases and J by 3 bases, leaving 17 bases between them. Germline CDR1 is MNHNS and CDR2 is SASEGT. The CDR3 sequence: CASSELRRGVSNQPQHF. For the CDR3, the DNA is TGTGCCAGCAGTGAATTGAGACGCGGGGTTTCCAATCAGCCCCAGCATTTT.

The chain is built from TRBV5-1 and TRBJ2-2; 7 nucleotides agree with TRBD2. V was pared by 1 base and J by 0 bases, with 6 bases of the junction left unmatched. The germline CDR1 and CDR2 sequences are SGHRS and YFSETQ. The CDR3 extends over 17 amino acids. CDR3: CASSLRPGGTNTGELFF. The CDR3 DNA is TGCGCCAGCAGCTTGCGGCCCGGGGGGACGAACACCGGGGAGCTGTTTTTT.

The chain is built from TRBV6-1 and TRBJ2-4, with D perhaps being TRBD1 or TRBD2 (5 bases each). This CDR3 comprises 15 residues. V lost 3 bases and J lost 7, with 16 bases in between. From germline, CDR1 is MNHNS and CDR2 SASEGT. The CDR3 sequence: CASSDNSGPGNIQYF. The CDR3 bases are TGTGCCAGCAGTGACAACAGCGGCCCAGGGAACATTCAGTACTTC.

Only one count was recorded for this clone. The genes are TRBV19 and TRBJ2-1; 12 bases fit TRBD2. The germline V gene encodes CDR1 LNHDA and CDR2 SQIVND (reference sequence). V shed 1 base and J 10 bases; nucleotides not matched to a gene: 20. The CDR3 is 20 amino acids. The CDR3 protein is CASSIARGRVLAGGTMEQFF. As DNA, the CDR3 is TGTGCCAGTAGTATAGCCCGGGGGCGGGTGCTAGCGGGAGGGACAATGGAGCAGTTCTTC.

In its sample, this clone was seen a few times. The rearrangement links TRBV7-9 to TRBJ1-1, with TRBD1 as a possible D gene (5 bases). The CDR3 is made up of 11 amino acids. V lost 5 bases, J lost 7 bases, and 8 bases lay in between. Germline CDR1 reads SEHNR; CDR2 reads FQNEAQ (reference sequence). CDR3 protein: CASSPGHEAFF. For the CDR3, the DNA is TGTGCCAGCAGCCCAGGGCATGAAGCTTTCTTT.

The chain employs TRBV28 and TRBJ2-4; D is possibly TRBD1 (6 bases). V was clipped by 6 bases and J by 3 bases, with 15 bases between them. There are 15 residues in the CDR3. Germline CDR1 reads MDHEN; CDR2 reads SYDVKM. The CDR3 coding sequence is TGTGCCAGCAGCTTTCAGGGGATGGGCAAAAACATTCAGTACTTC. Protein: CASSFQGMGKNIQYF.

This clone was detected only once. The chain links TRBV29-1 to TRBJ1-4; D not resolved. V shed 7 bases and J shed 1 base, with 13 bases lying between them. The CDR3 loop spans 14 amino acids. Per the germline V gene, CDR1 is SQVTM and CDR2 is ANQGSEA. CDR3 nucleotide sequence: TGCAGCGCTGGTATCGGAGGAACTAATGAAAAACTGTTTTTT. This codes for CSAGIGGTNEKLFF.

The CDR3, as DNA: TGTGCCATCAGTTTAGACAGGGGAGCTCAGCCCCAGCATTTT. Residues: CAISLDRGAQPQHF. This chain links TRBV10-3 with TRBJ1-5, with 8 positions matching TRBD1. CDR3 length equals 14 residues. The germline gives CDR1 ENHRY, CDR2 SYGVKD. With V trimmed by 5 bases and J by 6 bases, 6 bases remained unmatched.